The rows below give T cell receptor beta chains drawn from one sample of a study of blood T cell repertoires in COVID-19. Libraries were prepared by immunoSEQ multiplex PCR; TCRdb keeps only in-frame clonotypes and omits some of them. The repertoire holds 150,000 to 200,000 clones, around 84% seen once, with 13% to 15% in the top ten. Sequencing used PBMCs or T cells enriched from blood (not recorded which). The receptors originated from a man aged 50 or older who had recovered from COVID-19. Each CDR3 is given with its conserved first and last residue. A D gene is named only where the DNA matches it firmly. Not all rows give a size; the values are once, few, many and, for expanded clones, a class.

>TRBV7-6|TRBD2|few|TRBJ2-1
CASSLESGGAQEQFF
TGTGCCAGCAGCTTAGAAAGCGGGGGGGCTCAAGAGCAGTTCTTC
>TRBV19|TRBD1|-|TRBJ1-2
CASTRTGWYGYTF
TGTGCCAGTACCCGGACAGGGTGGTATGGCTACACCTTC
>TRBV10-3|TRBD2|once|TRBJ2-5
CAISEGGGGTETQYF
TGTGCCATCAGTGAGGGCGGCGGGGGGACAGAGACCCAGTACTTC
>TRBV5-1|-|few|TRBJ1-5
CASSKEAAAQPQHF
TGCGCCAGCAGCAAGGAGGCGGCCGCTCAGCCCCAGCATTTT
>TRBV29-1|TRBD2|-|TRBJ2-5
CSVRLAGKETQYF
TGCAGCGTGAGACTAGCCGGTAAAGAGACCCAGTACTTC
>TRBV6-5|-|-|TRBJ1-2
CASSSPGYFGYTF
TGTGCCAGCAGTTCTCCAGGGTATTTTGGCTACACCTTC
>TRBV2|-|-|TRBJ1-5
CASRGGYSNQPQHF
TGTGCCAGCAGAGGAGGATATAGCAATCAGCCCCAGCATTTT
>TRBV3-1/TRBV3-2|-|-|TRBJ2-1
CASSPLAGSSPGGGQSYNEQFF
TGTGCCAGCAGCCCTTTGGCCGGCTCGAGTCCGGGGGGGGGACAGTCCTACAATGAGCAGTTCTTC
>TRBV19|TRBD2|-|TRBJ2-2
CASSIGGGVYTGELFF
TGTGCCAGTAGTATTGGGGGAGGGGTCTACACCGGGGAGCTGTTTTTT
>TRBV6-5|-|-|TRBJ1-4
CASSYTQGRSEKLFF
TGTGCCAGCAGTTACACCCAGGGCAGGAGTGAAAAACTGTTTTTT
>TRBV21-1|-|once|TRBJ1-2
CASSSGIPVYGYTF
TGTGCCAGCAGCTCAGGGATCCCCGTCTATGGCTACACCTTC
>TRBV5-6|TRBD1|-|TRBJ1-5
CASSLGQGGWSNQPQHF
TGTGCCAGCAGCCTGGGACAGGGGGGATGGAGCAATCAGCCCCAGCATTTT
>TRBV7-3|-|-|TRBJ2-1
CASSLTGEPNEQFF
TGTGCCAGCAGCTTAACCGGGGAACCGAATGAGCAGTTCTTC
>TRBV13|-|-|TRBJ1-5
CASSERQDSNQPQHF
TGTGCCAGCAGCGAACGACAGGATAGCAATCAGCCCCAGCATTTT
>TRBV5-1|-|-|TRBJ1-1
CASTSYGNTEAFF
TGCGCCAGCACCTCTTACGGGAACACTGAAGCTTTCTTT
>TRBV5-1|TRBD2|-|TRBJ2-2
CASSFDSGSANTGELFF
TGCGCCAGCAGCTTCGACAGCGGGAGCGCGAACACCGGGGAGCTGTTTTTT
>TRBV10-3|TRBD2|-|TRBJ2-1
CAISGSRAGAYNEQFF
TGTGCCATCAGTGGGTCGAGAGCGGGGGCCTACAATGAGCAGTTCTTC
>TRBV4-1|-|-|TRBJ1-1
CASSQEAVRNTEAFF
TGCGCCAGCAGCCAAGAGGCGGTGAGGAACACTGAAGCTTTCTTT
>TRBV7-2|TRBD2|-|TRBJ2-5
CASSPEWLAGLRETQYF
TGTGCCAGCAGCCCTGAGTGGCTAGCGGGGCTTAGGGAGACCCAGTACTTC
>TRBV5-4|TRBD1|-|TRBJ2-6
CASRPGQGITGANVLTF
TGTGCCAGCAGACCGGGACAGGGGATTACTGGGGCCAACGTCCTGACTTTC
>TRBV10-3|TRBD2|-|TRBJ2-1
CAISGAGGQREQFF
TGTGCCATCAGTGGGGCGGGGGGCCAGAGGGAGCAGTTCTTC
>TRBV6-1|-|-|TRBJ2-6
CASSESDLEVLTF
TGTGCCAGCAGTGAATCCGATTTAGAGGTGTTGACTTTC
>TRBV19|-|-|TRBJ1-1
CASSRQLDTEAFF
TGTGCCAGTAGTCGACAGCTGGACACTGAAGCTTTCTTT
>TRBV5-3|TRBD1|-|TRBJ1-6
CARSLDRGSSPLHF
TGTGCCAGAAGCTTGGACAGGGGTAGTTCACCCCTCCACTTT
>TRBV30|-|-|TRBJ1-4
CAWSVRGGLANEKLFF
TGTGCCTGGAGTGTAAGAGGGGGTCTTGCTAATGAAAAACTGTTTTTT
>TRBV19|-|-|TRBJ1-1
CASNTLPGQDTEAFF
TGTGCCAGTAACACCTTACCGGGACAAGACACTGAAGCTTTCTTT
>TRBV29-1|TRBD1|-|TRBJ1-1
CSVWDRVNTEAFF
TGCAGCGTCTGGGACAGGGTGAACACTGAAGCTTTCTTT
>TRBV5-5|-|-|TRBJ1-1
CASSLSGMNTEAFF
TGTGCCAGCAGCTTGTCAGGTATGAACACTGAAGCTTTCTTT
>TRBV3-1/TRBV3-2|-|-|TRBJ1-2
CASSPRRGYGYTF
TGTGCCAGCAGCCCCCGACGAGGGTATGGCTACACCTTC
>TRBV5-1|TRBD1|-|TRBJ1-1
CASSWGQGSTEAFF
TGCGCCAGCAGCTGGGGACAGGGCAGCACTGAAGCTTTCTTT
>TRBV7-8|TRBD1|-|TRBJ1-3
CASSLQTGSSGNTIYF
TGTGCCAGCAGTCTCCAGACAGGGAGTTCTGGAAACACCATATATTTT
>TRBV6-6|TRBD1|-|TRBJ2-7
CASRHTGGKKNEQYF
TGTGCCAGCAGACATACAGGGGGCAAGAAAAACGAGCAGTACTTC
>TRBV27|-|few|TRBJ1-3
CASRDSSSGNTIYF
TGTGCCAGCAGAGACTCTAGCTCTGGAAACACCATATATTTT
>TRBV6-4|TRBD1|-|TRBJ1-4
CASRRDSLSTNEKLFF
TGTGCCAGCAGGAGGGACAGCCTTTCAACTAATGAAAAACTGTTTTTT
>TRBV6-1|-|-|TRBJ1-2
CASSVIMAESNYGYTF
TGTGCCAGCAGTGTAATTATGGCCGAATCTAACTATGGCTACACCTTC
>TRBV11-2|-|-|TRBJ1-1
CASSLAQMNTEAFF
TGTGCCAGCAGCTTAGCACAGATGAACACTGAAGCTTTCTTT
>TRBV18|TRBD1|-|TRBJ1-2
CASSLTGTGENYGYTF
TGTGCCAGCTCACTTACCGGGACAGGGGAAAACTATGGCTACACCTTC
>TRBV11-1|-|-|TRBJ2-2
CASSSQQGRTGELFF
TGTGCCAGCAGCTCGCAACAGGGAAGGACCGGGGAGCTGTTTTTT
>TRBV30|TRBD2|-|TRBJ2-4
CAWSVSVSGGLAKNIQYF
TGTGCCTGGAGTGTATCGGTTAGCGGGGGGCTAGCCAAAAACATTCAGTACTTC
>TRBV27|TRBD1|few|TRBJ1-1
CASRGQGGNMNTEAFF
TGTGCCAGCAGAGGACAGGGAGGGAACATGAACACTGAAGCTTTCTTT
>TRBV3-1/TRBV3-2|-|-|TRBJ1-3
CASSQPGQSGNTIYF
TGTGCCAGCAGCCAGCCAGGGCAGTCTGGAAACACCATATATTTT
>TRBV30|-|few|TRBJ1-5
CAWSPFNTYSNQPQHF
TGTGCCTGGAGTCCTTTTAACACGTATAGCAATCAGCCCCAGCATTTT
>TRBV5-1|-|-|TRBJ1-2
CASSLGPGQLLANYGYTF
TGCGCCAGCAGCTTGGGGCCGGGACAACTACTCGCTAACTATGGCTACACCTTC
>TRBV6-5|TRBD1|-|TRBJ2-1
CASRRTGQSYNEQFF
TGTGCCAGCAGGAGGACAGGACAATCCTACAATGAGCAGTTCTTC
>TRBV19|TRBD1|-|TRBJ2-7
CASSNGDSRYEQYF
TGTGCCAGTTCAAACGGGGACAGCCGATACGAGCAGTACTTC
>TRBV5-1|-|-|TRBJ1-2
CASISSGGGYTF
TGCGCCAGCATATCGTCCGGAGGTGGCTACACCTTC
>TRBV19|-|-|TRBJ1-1
CASSMGTGTWNGNTEAFF
TGTGCCAGTAGTATGGGGACCGGGACATGGAACGGGAACACTGAAGCTTTCTTT
>TRBV19|-|-|TRBJ1-4
CASSPAENEKLFF
TGTGCCAGTAGTCCCGCGGAGAATGAAAAACTGTTTTTT
>TRBV5-8|TRBD2|-|TRBJ2-5
CASSPIAGGETQYF
TGTGCCAGCAGCCCCATCGCGGGGGGGGAGACCCAGTACTTC
>TRBV6-5|-|once|TRBJ1-6
CASTPSSYNSPLHF
TGTGCCAGTACCCCGAGCTCCTATAATTCACCCCTCCACTTT
>TRBV18|-|-|TRBJ1-4
CASSLNAVGTQPGEKLFF
TGTGCCAGCTCACTAAACGCGGTTGGGACACAACCGGGAGAAAAACTGTTTTTT
>TRBV7-2|-|-|TRBJ1-3
CASSYGQLGNTIYF
TGTGCCAGCAGCTATGGACAGCTCGGAAACACCATATATTTT
>TRBV7-6|-|-|TRBJ1-1
CASSLAGADMNTEAFF
TGTGCCAGCAGCTTAGCGGGGGCGGACATGAACACTGAAGCTTTCTTT
>TRBV30|TRBD1|-|TRBJ1-2
CAWNTDRAYGYTF
TGTGCCTGGAATACGGACAGGGCCTATGGCTACACCTTC
>TRBV11-2|-|-|TRBJ2-7
CANHPGGQGHEQYF
TGTGCTAACCACCCGGGAGGACAGGGACACGAGCAGTACTTC
>TRBV5-5|-|-|TRBJ2-4
CASSWTEIAKNIQYF
TGTGCCAGCAGCTGGACAGAGATAGCCAAAAACATTCAGTACTTC
>TRBV6-1|-|-|TRBJ1-3
CASSDGLTGNTIYF
TGTGCCAGCAGTGACGGACTGACTGGAAACACCATATATTTT
>TRBV5-1|-|-|TRBJ1-1
CASSLAGRSNRLWNTEAFF
TGCGCCAGCAGCTTGGCCGGGCGGTCTAACAGGTTGTGGAACACTGAAGCTTTCTTT
>TRBV10-3|-|-|TRBJ1-4
CAISGSGEKLFF
TGTGCCATCAGTGGCTCGGGGGAAAAACTGTTTTTT
>TRBV3-1/TRBV3-2|-|-|TRBJ2-1
CASSHSNEQFF
TGTGCCAGCAGCCATTCTAATGAGCAGTTCTTC